This record concerns one T cell receptor (beta chain) sequence. The sample originates from a study of CD8+ T cells in alopecia areata. CDR1 and CDR2 from the germline V gene are LNHNV and YYDKDF (reference sequence). V dropped 5 bases and J dropped 6; count of bases not matched to a gene: 1. The CDR3 loop spans 13 amino acids. The treatment denotes: oral pan-JAK inhibitor, 5-10 mg twice daily. Following RNA extraction, reverse transcription yielded cDNA that acted as the sequencing template. Sequenced by immunoSEQ multiplex PCR; TCRdb stores in-frame clones only, minus some. The data hold 90,000 to 130,000 clones, with roughly 50% observed a single time.

Sequencing was performed on CD8+ T cells sorted from blood, taken at week 24, from a patient treated with tofacitinib. The receptor's source is a human donor with alopecia areata. This chain joins TRBV15 and TRBJ2-4, with TRBD1 matching 10 bases. CDR3 protein: CATSRDRGNIQYF. The CDR3, as DNA: TGTGCCACCAGCCGGGACAGGGGAAACATTCAGTACTTC. Full variable domain (missing parts from reference TRBV15 and TRBJ2-4): DAMVIQNPRYQVTQFGKPVTLSCSQTLNHNVMYWYQQKSSQAPKLLFHYYDKDFNNEADTPDNFQSRRPNTSFCFLDIRSPGLGDTAMYLCATSRDRGNIQYFGAGTRLSVL.